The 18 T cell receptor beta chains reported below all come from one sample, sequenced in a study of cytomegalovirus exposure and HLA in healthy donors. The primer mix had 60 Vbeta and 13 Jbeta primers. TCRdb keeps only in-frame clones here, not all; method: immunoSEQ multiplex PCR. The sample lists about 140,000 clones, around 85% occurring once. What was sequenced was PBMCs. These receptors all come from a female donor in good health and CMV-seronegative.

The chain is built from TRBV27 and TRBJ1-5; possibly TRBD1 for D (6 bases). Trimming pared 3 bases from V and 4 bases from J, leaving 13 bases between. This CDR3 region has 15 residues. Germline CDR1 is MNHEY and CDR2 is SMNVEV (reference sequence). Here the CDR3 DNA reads TGTGCCAGCAGTTTTGGTCAGGGGCTTAATCAGCCCCAGCATTTT. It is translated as CASSFGQGLNQPQHF.

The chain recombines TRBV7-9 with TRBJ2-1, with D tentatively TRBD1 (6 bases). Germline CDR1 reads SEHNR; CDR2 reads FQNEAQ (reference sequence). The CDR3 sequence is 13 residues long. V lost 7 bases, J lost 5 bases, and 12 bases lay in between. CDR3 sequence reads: CASTSGVNNEQFF. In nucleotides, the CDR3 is TGTGCCAGCACTTCAGGGGTCAACAATGAGCAGTTCTTC.

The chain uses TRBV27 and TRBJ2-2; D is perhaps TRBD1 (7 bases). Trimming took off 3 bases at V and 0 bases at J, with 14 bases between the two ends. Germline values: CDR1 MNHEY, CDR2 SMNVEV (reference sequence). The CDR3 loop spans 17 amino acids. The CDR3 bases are TGTGCCAGCAGTTTCCGTCGGGGGACAGCGAACACCGGGGAGCTGTTTTTT. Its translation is CASSFRRGTANTGELFF.

In nucleotides, the CDR3 is TGTGCCAGCTCACCATGGGACAGGGGAGCTTCTCAGCCCCAGCATTTT. Protein: CASSPWDRGASQPQHF. The chain combines TRBV18 with TRBJ1-5; 10 nucleotides align to TRBD1. The CDR3 totals 16 residues. Germline trimming cut 2 bases from V and 6 bases from J; bases unmatched to any gene: 7. Germline V gives CDR1 KGHSH, CDR2 LQKENI.

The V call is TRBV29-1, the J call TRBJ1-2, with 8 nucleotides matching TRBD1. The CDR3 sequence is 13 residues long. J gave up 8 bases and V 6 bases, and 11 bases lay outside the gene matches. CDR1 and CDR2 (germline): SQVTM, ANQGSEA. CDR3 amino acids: CSVSKQDRGGYTF. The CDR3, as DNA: TGCAGCGTCTCAAAACAAGACAGGGGAGGCTACACCTTC.

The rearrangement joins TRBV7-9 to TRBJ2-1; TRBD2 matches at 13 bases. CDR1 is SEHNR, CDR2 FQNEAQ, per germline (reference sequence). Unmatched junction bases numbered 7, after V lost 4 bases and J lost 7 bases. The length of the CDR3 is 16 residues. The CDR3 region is CASSSILAGGPNEQFF. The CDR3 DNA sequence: TGTGCCAGCAGCTCCATACTAGCGGGAGGGCCTAATGAGCAGTTCTTC. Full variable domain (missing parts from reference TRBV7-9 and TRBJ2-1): DTGVSQNPRHKITKRGQNVTFRCDPISEHNRLYWYRQTLGQGPEFLTYFQNEAQLEKSRLLSDRFSAERPKGSFSTLEIQRTEQGDSAMYLCASSSILAGGPNEQFFGPGTRLTVL.

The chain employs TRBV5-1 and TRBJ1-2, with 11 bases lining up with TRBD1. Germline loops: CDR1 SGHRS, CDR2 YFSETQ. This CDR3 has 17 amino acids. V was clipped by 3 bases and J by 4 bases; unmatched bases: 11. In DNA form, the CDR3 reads TGCGCCAGCAGCTCCCACAGCGGGGGGACAGGGGGCTATGGCTACACCTTC. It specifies CASSSHSGGTGGYGYTF.

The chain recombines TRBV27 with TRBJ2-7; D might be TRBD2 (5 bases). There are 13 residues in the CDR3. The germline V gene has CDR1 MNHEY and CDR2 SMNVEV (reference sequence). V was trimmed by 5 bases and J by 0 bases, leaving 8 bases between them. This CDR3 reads CASSLRVSYEQYF. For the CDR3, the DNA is TGTGCCAGCAGTCTGCGGGTCTCCTACGAGCAGTACTTC.

Here the CDR3 reads CASSPKGLSSGNTIYF. In DNA form, the CDR3 reads TGTGCCAGCAGCCCTAAGGGGCTGAGCTCTGGAAACACCATATATTTT. The gene calls are TRBV7-9 and TRBJ1-3, with D possibly TRBD1 on 5 matching bases. The V gene's germline CDR1 is SEHNR and CDR2 FQNEAQ (reference sequence). The CDR3 covers 16 residues. V was shortened by 5 bases and J by 0 bases, with 14 bases between the two germline ends.

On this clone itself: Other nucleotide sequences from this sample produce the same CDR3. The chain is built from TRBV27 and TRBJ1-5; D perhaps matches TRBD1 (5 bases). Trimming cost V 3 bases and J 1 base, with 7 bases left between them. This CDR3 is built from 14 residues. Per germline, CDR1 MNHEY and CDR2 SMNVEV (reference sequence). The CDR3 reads CASSLRGSNQPQHF. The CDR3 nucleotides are TGTGCCAGCAGTTTGCGGGGGAGCAATCAGCCCCAGCATTTT.

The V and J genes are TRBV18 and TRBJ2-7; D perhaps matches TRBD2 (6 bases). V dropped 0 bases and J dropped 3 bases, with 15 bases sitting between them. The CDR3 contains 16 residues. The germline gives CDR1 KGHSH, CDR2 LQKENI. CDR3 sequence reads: CASSPPDSSDDYEQYF. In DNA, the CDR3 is TGTGCCAGCTCACCACCGGATTCTAGCGACGACTACGAGCAGTACTTC.

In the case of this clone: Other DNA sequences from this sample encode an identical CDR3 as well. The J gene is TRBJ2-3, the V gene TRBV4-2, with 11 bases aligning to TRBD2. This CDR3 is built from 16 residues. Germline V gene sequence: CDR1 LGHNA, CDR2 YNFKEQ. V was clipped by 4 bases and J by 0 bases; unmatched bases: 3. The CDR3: CASSPGTSGSTDTQYF. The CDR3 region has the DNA TGTGCCAGCAGCCCCGGGACTAGCGGCAGCACAGATACGCAGTATTTT.

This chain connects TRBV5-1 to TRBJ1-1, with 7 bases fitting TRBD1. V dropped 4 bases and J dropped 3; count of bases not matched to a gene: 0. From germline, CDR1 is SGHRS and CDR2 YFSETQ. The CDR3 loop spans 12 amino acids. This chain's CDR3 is CASSTGDTEAFF. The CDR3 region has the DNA TGCGCCAGCAGCACAGGGGACACTGAAGCTTTCTTT.

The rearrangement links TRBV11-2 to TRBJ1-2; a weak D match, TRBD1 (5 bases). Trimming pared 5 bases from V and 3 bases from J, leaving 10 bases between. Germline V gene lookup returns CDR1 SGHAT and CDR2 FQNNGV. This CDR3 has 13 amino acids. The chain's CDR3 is CASSPQADYGYTF. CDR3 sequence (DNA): TGTGCCAGCAGCCCACAGGCCGACTATGGCTACACCTTC.

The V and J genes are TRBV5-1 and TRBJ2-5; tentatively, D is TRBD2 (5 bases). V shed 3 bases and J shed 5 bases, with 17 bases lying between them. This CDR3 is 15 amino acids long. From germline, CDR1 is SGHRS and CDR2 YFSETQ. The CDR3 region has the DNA TGCGCCAGCAGCTCTCTGCCTGAGAGGGTTGAGACCCAGTACTTC. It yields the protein CASSSLPERVETQYF.

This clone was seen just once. The CDR3, as DNA: TGCGCCAGCAGCCCCCTGACAGGGATTCAGGAGACCCAGTACTTC. Translation gives CASSPLTGIQETQYF. The chain combines TRBV5-1 with TRBJ2-5; 7 bases agree with TRBD1. The germline CDR1 and CDR2 sequences are SGHRS and YFSETQ. With 4 bases clipped from V and 5 bases from J, the junction kept 11 bases outside the gene matches. The CDR3 is made up of 15 amino acids. Complete variable domain (other parts from reference TRBV5-1 and TRBJ2-5): KAGVTQTPRYLIKTRGQQVTLSCSPISGHRSVSWYQQTPGQGLQFLFEYFSETQRNKGNFPGRFSGRQFSNSRSEMNVSTLELGDSALYLCASSPLTGIQETQYFGPGTRLLVL.

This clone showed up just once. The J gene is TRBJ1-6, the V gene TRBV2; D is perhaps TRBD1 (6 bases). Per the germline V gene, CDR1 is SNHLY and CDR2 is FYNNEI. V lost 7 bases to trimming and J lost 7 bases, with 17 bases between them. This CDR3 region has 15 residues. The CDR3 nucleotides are TGTGCCAGCATTGGGGGGGCAGGGACAAATTCACCCCTCCACTTT. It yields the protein CASIGGAGTNSPLHF.

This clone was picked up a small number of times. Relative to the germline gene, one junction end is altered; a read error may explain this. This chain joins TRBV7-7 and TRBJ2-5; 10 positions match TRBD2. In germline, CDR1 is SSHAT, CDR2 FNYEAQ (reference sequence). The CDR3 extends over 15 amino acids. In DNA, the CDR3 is TGTGCTAGCAGCCCGGGACTAGCGCTACAAGAGACCCAGTACTTC. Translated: CASSPGLALQETQYF.